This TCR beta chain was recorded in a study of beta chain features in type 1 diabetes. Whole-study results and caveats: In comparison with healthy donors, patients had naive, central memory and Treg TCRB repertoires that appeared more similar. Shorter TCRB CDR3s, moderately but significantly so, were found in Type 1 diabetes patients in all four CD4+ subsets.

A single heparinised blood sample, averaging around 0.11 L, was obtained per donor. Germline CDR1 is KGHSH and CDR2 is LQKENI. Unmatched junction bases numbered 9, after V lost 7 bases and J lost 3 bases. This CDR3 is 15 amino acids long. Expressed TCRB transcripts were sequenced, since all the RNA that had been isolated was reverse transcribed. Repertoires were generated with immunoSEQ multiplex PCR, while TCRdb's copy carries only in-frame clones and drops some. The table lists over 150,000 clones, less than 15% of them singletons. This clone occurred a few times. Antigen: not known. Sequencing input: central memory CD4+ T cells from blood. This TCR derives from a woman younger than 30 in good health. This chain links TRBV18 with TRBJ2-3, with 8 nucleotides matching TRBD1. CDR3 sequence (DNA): TGTGCCAGCTTCCCCGGGACAGGAGGGACAGATACGCAGTATTTT. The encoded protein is CASFPGTGGTDTQYF.